The clone carrying this T cell receptor beta chain appeared many times. Its specificity is not known. The sample belongs to a study of T cell repertoires in cytomegalovirus infection. Study as a whole: An indication of both CMV infection and matching HLA type came from public TCR beta signatures.

The CDR3 loop spans 13 amino acids. CDR1 is MDHEN, CDR2 SYDVKM, per germline. V shed 3 bases and J shed 4 bases, with 4 bases lying between them. MiXCR was run by TCRdb on the reads, yielding one entry per CDR3 protein. The sample lists more than 250,000 distinct CDR3 sequences; roughly 13% were seen once. General study findings and limits: The ex vivo response showed dominance by HLA-C-restricted CMV-specific TCR beta clonotypes.

This chain joins TRBV28 and TRBJ2-6; no firm D call. The material sequenced was PBMCs. This receptor was obtained from a human donor in good health (CMV status not recorded). Some clones in this sample may be carry-over from other donors' samples. CDR3 residues: CASSFWGANVLTF. The CDR3 DNA reads TGTGCCAGCAGTTTTTGGGGGGCCAACGTCCTGACTTTC.